The present T cell receptor (beta chain) was sequenced within a study of OX40 agonist ivuxolimab in advanced cancers. The protocol was immunoSEQ multiplex PCR, while the TCRdb copy is restricted to in-frame clones and leaves out a portion. This sample has 11,000 to 15,000 clones, with 85% to 90% found just once. Trimming pared 3 bases from V and 8 bases from J, leaving 5 bases between. The CDR3 is 11 residues long. Germline V lookup: CDR1 SGHTA, CDR2 FQGNSA. The sequencing here drew on CD4+ or CD8+ T cells sorted from blood, taken in a trial of the OX40 agonist ivuxolimab. This clonotype was sampled from an adult with an advanced solid tumor such as melanoma, head and neck, liver or kidney cancer. J is TRBJ2-1 and V is TRBV7-2; no clear D gene. CDR3 nucleotide sequence: TGTGCCAGCAGCTTCGTGGATGAGCAGTTCTTC. Protein product: CASSFVDEQFF.